This TCR beta chain came from a study of T cells in Graves' hyperthyroidism and ophthalmopathy. From germline, CDR1 is MDHEN and CDR2 SYDVKM. The CDR3 runs 11 residues. Losses at the gene ends were 6 bases for V and 13 bases for J; bases not matched to a gene: 7. Authors of the study amplified TCR beta CDR3 regions from RNA transcripts. The TCR CDR3 first-round RT-PCR relied on the HTBI primer set. TCRdb re-called the multiplex PCR reads through MiXCR, storing one row per CDR3 protein. The data hold about 350,000 distinct CDR3 sequences, with approximately 15% observed a single time. The chain uses TRBV28 and TRBJ1-2; 8 positions match TRBD1. The TCR was taken from a woman in her 30s with Graves' hyperthyroidism. The specimen sequenced was blood. Here the CDR3 reads CASSQGAPGTF. The CDR3 DNA reads TGTGCCAGCAGCCAGGGGGCTCCGGGCACCTTC.